This is a list of T cell receptor beta chains from one sample in a study of T cells in tumors after PD-1 blockade. Libraries were prepared by immunoSEQ multiplex PCR; TCRdb keeps only in-frame clonotypes and omits some of them. The sample lists about 48,000 clones, around 85% occurring once. The input for sequencing was PBMCs, taken before anti-PD-1 treatment. These receptors were collected from a human donor with basal cell carcinoma. Each CDR3 is given with its conserved first and last residue. A D gene is named only where the DNA matches it firmly. Expanded clones get a size class; other rows say once, few or many, or leave the size out.

V gene	J gene	D gene	clone size	CDR3 DNA	CDR3 protein
TRBV7-9	TRBJ1-2	TRBD1	.	TGTGCCAGCAGCCCCGACCGGGACAGGGGAATTCTGGGTGGCTACACCTTC	CASSPDRDRGILGGYTF
TRBV11-1	TRBJ2-1	.	once	TGTGCCAGCAGCCCCGCCGGAGGGACCTACAATGAGCAGTTCTTC	CASSPAGGTYNEQFF
TRBV7-9	TRBJ2-7	TRBD1	.	TGTGCCAGCAGCACCCGACAGGGCGTTTTCTACGAGCAGTACTTC	CASSTRQGVFYEQYF
TRBV5-5	TRBJ1-6	.	.	TGTGCCAGCAGCTTGGTTCCCCCCCAAACCCTCCACTTT	CASSLVPPQTLHF
TRBV10-3	TRBJ1-2	.	.	TGTGCCATCAGTGAGTCGAATCGGGGGACTAACTATGGCTACACCTTC	CAISESNRGTNYGYTF
TRBV5-4	TRBJ2-5	.	.	TGTGCCAGCAGCGGCCGTAGGGGGGCTTACCAAGAGACCCAGTACTTC	CASSGRRGAYQETQYF
TRBV2	TRBJ2-5	.	.	TGTGCCAGCCTGAAGAGGGAGGACCAAGAGACCCAGTACTTC	CASLKREDQETQYF
TRBV19	TRBJ1-1	TRBD1	.	TGTGCCAGTAGTCATGGACAGGGTGGCACTGAAGCTTTCTTT	CASSHGQGGTEAFF
TRBV10-3	TRBJ1-1	.	.	TGTGCCACCGCCCAGCGGGTGACTGAAGCTTTCTTT	CATAQRVTEAFF
TRBV5-1	TRBJ1-5	.	few	TGCGCCAGCAGCTTGGACACCGCCCGCAATCAGCCCCAGCATTTT	CASSLDTARNQPQHF
TRBV7-9	TRBJ2-2	TRBD1	.	TGTGCCAGCAGCTCGGACAGGGGAACAGACACCGGGGAGCTGTTTTTT	CASSSDRGTDTGELFF